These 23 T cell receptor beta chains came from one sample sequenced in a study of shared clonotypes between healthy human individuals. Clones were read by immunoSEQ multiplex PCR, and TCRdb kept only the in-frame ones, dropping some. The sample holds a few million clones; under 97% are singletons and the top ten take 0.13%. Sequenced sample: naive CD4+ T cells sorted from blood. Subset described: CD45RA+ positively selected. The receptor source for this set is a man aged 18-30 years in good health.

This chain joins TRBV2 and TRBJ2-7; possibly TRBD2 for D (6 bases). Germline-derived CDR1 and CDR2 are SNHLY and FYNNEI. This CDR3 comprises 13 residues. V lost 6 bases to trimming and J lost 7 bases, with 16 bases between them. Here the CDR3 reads CASSAGLAREQYF. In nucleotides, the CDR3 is TGTGCCAGCAGCGCCGGCCTAGCGAGGGAGCAGTACTTC.

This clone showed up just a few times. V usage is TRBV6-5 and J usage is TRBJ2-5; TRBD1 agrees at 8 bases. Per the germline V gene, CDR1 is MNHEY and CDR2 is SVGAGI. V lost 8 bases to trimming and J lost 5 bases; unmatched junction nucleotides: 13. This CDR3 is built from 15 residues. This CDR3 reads CASQTPGTGRETQYF. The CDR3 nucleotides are TGTGCCAGCCAAACCCCCGGGACAGGAAGGGAGACCCAGTACTTC.

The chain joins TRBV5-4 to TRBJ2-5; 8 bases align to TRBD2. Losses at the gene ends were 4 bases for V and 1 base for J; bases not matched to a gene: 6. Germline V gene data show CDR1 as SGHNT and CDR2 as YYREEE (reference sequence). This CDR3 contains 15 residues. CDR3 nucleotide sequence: TGTGCCAGCAGCCGCCTCGGGGGGGGCCAAGAGACCCAGTACTTC. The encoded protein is CASSRLGGGQETQYF.

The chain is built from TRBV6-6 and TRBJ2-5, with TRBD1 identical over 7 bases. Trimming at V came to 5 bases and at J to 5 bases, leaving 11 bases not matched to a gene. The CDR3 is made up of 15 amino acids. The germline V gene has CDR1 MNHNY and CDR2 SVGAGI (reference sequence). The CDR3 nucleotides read TGTGCCAGCAGTAGTGGACAGGCCGATCGGGAGACCCAGTACTTC. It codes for CASSSGQADRETQYF.

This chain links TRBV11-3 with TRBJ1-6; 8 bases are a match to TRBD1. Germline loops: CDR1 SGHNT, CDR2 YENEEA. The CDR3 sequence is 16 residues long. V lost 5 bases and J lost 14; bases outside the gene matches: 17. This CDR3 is CASSLRTGTGILSLHF. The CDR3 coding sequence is TGTGCCAGCAGCCTCCGAACCGGGACAGGAATTCTATCCCTCCACTTT. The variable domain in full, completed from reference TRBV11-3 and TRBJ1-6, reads EAGVVQSPRYKIIEKKQPVAFWCNPISGHNTLYWYLQNLGQGPELLIRYENEEAVDDSQLPKDRFSAERLKGVDSTLKIQPAELGDSAVYLCASSLRTGTGILSLHFGNGTRLTVT.

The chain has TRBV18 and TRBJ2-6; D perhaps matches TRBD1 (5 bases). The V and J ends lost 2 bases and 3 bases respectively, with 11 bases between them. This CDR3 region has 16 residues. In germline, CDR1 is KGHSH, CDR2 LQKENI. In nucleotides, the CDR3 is TGTGCCAGCTCACCATCTAGGGGCTTTGGGGCCAACGTCCTGACTTTC. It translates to CASSPSRGFGANVLTF.

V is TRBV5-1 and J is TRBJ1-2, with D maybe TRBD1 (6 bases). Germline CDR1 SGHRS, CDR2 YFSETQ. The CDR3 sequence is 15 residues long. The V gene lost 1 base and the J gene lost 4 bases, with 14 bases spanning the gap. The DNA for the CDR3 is TGCGCCAGCAGCTTGCCAAACCAGGGGCTCTATGGCTACACCTTC. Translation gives CASSLPNQGLYGYTF.

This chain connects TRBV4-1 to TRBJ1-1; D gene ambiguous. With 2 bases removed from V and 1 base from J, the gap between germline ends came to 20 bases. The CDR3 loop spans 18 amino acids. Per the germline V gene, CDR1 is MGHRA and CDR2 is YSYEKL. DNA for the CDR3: TGCGCCAGCAGCCAATTCGTCGTTTGGGCAGGTACGAACACTGAAGCTTTCTTT. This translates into CASSQFVVWAGTNTEAFF.

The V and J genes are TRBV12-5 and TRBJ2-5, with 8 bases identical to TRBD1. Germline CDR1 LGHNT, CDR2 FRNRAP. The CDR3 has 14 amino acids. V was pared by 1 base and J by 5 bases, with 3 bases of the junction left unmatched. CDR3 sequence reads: CASGLGTGTETQYF. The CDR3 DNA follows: TGTGCTAGTGGTTTGGGGACAGGGACGGAGACCCAGTACTTC.

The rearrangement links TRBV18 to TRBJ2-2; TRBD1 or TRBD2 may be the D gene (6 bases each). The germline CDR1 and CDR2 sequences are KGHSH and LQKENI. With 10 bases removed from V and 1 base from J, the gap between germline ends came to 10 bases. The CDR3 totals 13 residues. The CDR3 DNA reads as TGTGCCACCGGAGGGGGGAACACCGGGGAGCTGTTTTTT. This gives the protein CATGGGNTGELFF.

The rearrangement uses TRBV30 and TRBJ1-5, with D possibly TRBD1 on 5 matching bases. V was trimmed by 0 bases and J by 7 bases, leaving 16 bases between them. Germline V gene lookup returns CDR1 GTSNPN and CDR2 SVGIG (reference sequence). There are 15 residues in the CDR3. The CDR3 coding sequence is TGTGCCTGGAGTGTATGGGGGGTTATAGGGCAGCCCCAGCATTTT. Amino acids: CAWSVWGVIGQPQHF. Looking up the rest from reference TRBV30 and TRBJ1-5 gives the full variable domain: SQTIHQWPATLVQPVGSPLSLECTVEGTSNPNLYWYRQAAGRGLQLLFYSVGIGQISSEVPQNLSASRPQDRQFILSSKKLLLSDSGFYLCAWSVWGVIGQPQHFGDGTRLSIL.

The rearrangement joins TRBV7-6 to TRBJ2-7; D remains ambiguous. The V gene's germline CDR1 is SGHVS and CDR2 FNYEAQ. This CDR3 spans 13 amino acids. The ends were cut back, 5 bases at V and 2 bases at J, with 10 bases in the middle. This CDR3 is CASSGPQTYEQYF. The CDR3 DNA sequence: TGTGCCAGCAGCGGCCCCCAAACCTACGAGCAGTACTTC. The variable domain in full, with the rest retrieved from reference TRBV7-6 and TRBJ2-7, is GAGVSQSPRYKVTKRGQDVALRCDPISGHVSLYWYRQALGQGPEFLTYFNYEAQQDKSGLPNDRFSAERPEGSISTLTIQRTEQRDSAMYRCASSGPQTYEQYFGPGTRLTVT.

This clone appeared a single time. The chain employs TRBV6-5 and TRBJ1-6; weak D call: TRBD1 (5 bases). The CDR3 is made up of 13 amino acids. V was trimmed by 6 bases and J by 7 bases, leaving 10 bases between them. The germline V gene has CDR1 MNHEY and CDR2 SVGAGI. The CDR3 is CASRRDPNSPLHF. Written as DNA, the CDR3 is TGTGCCAGCAGGAGGGACCCCAATTCACCCCTCCACTTT.

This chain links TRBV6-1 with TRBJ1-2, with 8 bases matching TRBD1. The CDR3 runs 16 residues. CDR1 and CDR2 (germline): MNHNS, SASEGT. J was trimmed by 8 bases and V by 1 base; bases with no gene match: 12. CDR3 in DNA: TGTGCCAGCAGTGAAGAGGGGACAGGCCTATGGGGAGGCTACACCTTC. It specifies CASSEEGTGLWGGYTF.

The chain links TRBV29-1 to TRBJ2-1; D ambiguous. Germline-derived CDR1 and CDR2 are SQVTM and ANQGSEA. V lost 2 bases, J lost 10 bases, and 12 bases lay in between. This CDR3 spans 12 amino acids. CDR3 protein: CSVEFSRNEQFF. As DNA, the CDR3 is TGCAGCGTTGAATTTAGCAGAAACGAGCAGTTCTTC.

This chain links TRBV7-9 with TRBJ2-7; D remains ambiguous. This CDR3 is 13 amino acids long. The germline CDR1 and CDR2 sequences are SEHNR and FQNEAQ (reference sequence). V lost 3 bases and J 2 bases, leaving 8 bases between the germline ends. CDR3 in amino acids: CASSLADAYEQYF. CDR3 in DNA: TGTGCCAGCAGCTTGGCGGATGCCTACGAGCAGTACTTC. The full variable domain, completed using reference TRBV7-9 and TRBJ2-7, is DTGVSQNPRHKITKRGQNVTFRCDPISEHNRLYWYRQTLGQGPEFLTYFQNEAQLEKSRLLSDRFSAERPKGSFSTLEIQRTEQGDSAMYLCASSLADAYEQYFGPGTRLTVT.

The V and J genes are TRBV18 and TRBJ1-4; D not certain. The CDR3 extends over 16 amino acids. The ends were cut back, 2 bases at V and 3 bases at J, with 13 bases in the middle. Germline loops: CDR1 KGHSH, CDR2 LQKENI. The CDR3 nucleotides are TGTGCCAGCTCACCAAATGGAGGGATGGCTAATGAAAAACTGTTTTTT. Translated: CASSPNGGMANEKLFF. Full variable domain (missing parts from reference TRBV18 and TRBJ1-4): NAGVMQNPRHLVRRRGQEARLRCSPMKGHSHVYWYRQLPEEGLKFMVYLQKENIIDESGMPKERFSAEFPKEGPSILRIQQVVRGDSAAYFCASSPNGGMANEKLFFGSGTQLSVL.

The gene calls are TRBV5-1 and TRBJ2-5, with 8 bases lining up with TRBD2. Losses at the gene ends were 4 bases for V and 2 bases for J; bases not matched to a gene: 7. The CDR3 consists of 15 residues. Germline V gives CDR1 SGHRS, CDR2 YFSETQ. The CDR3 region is CASSRVLAEQETQYF. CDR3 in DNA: TGCGCCAGCAGCCGAGTACTAGCGGAGCAAGAGACCCAGTACTTC. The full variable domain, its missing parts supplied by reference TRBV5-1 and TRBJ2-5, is KAGVTQTPRYLIKTRGQQVTLSCSPISGHRSVSWYQQTPGQGLQFLFEYFSETQRNKGNFPGRFSGRQFSNSRSEMNVSTLELGDSALYLCASSRVLAEQETQYFGPGTRLLVL.

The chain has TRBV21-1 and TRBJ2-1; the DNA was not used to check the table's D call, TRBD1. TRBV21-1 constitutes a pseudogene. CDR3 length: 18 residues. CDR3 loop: CASSKVVTGGTKYNEQFF. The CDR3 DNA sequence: TGTGCCAGCAGCAAAGTTGTGACAGGGGGCACTAAATACAATGAGCAGTTCTTC.

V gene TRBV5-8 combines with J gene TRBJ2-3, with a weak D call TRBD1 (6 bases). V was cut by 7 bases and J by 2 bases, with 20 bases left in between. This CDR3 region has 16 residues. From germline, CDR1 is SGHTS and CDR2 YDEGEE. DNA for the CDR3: TGTGCCAGCGCCCGAAGACGGACAGAGCCCACAGATACGCAGTATTTT. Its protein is CASARRRTEPTDTQYF.

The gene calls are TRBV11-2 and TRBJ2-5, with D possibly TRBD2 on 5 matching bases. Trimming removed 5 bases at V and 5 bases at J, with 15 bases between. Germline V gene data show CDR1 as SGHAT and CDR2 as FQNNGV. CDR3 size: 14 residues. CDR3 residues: CASSPQLRGETQYF. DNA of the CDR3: TGTGCCAGCAGCCCCCAGCTCCGCGGGGAGACCCAGTACTTC.

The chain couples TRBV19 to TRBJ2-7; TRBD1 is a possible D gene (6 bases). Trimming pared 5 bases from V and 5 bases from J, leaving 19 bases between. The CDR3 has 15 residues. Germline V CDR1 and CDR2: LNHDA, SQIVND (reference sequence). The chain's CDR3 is CASSRSRQAKDEQYF. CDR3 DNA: TGTGCCAGTAGTCGCTCCCGACAGGCGAAGGACGAGCAGTACTTC.

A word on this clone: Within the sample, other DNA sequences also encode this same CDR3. CDR3 sequence (DNA): TGTGCCAGCAGCCGGGACCGGGACACCGGGGAGCTGTTTTTT. Protein sequence: CASSRDRDTGELFF. This chain connects TRBV7-3 to TRBJ2-2; the D call may be TRBD1 or TRBD2 (5 bases each). V was pared by 5 bases and J by 3 bases, with 10 bases between. Germline values: CDR1 SGHTA, CDR2 FQGTGA. This CDR3 is built from 14 residues.